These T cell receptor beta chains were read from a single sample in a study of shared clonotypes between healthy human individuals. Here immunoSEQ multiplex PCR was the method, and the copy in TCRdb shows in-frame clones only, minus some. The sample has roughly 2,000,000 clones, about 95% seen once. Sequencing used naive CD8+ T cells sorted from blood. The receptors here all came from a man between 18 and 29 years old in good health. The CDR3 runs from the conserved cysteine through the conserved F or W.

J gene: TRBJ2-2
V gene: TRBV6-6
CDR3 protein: CASSRLADTGELFF

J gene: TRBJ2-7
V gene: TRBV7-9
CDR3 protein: CASTLTSGGTYEQYF

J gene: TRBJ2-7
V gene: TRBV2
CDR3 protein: CASGGQGASEQYF

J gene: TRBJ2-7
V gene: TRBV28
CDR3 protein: CASSLGALIYEQYF

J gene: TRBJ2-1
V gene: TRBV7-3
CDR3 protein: CASSVSGGAYGNEQFF

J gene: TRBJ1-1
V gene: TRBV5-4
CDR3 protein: CASSTDQGNTEAFF

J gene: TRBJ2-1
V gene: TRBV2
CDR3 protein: CASNRLAGLMAGEQFF

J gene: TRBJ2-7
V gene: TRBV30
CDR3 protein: CAWSVGGGVEQYF

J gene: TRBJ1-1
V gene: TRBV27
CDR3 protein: CASSFSTGEVNTEAFF

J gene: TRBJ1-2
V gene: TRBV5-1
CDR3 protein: CASSLGDSYGYTF

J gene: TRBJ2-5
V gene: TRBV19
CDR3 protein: CASSNGLAWGETQYF

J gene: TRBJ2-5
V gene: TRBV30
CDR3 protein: CACRDSQETQYF

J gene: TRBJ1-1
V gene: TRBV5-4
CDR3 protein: CASSTSEGNTEAFF

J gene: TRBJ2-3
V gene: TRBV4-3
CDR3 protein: CASSQDLAFSTDTQYF

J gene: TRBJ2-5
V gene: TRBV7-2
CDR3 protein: CASSSLAGGSSETQYF

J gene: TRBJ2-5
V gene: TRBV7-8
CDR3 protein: CASSLSFWEEREYQETQYF